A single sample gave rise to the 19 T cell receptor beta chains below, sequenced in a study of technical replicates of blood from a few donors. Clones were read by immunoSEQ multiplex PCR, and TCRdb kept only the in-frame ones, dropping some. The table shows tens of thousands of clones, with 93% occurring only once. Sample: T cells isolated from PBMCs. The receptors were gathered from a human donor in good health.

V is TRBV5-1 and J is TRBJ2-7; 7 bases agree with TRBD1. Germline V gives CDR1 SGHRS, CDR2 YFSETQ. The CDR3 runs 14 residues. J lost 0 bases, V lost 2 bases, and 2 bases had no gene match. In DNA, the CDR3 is TGCGCCAGCAGCTTTGGGGACAGCTCCTACGAGCAGTACTTC. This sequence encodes CASSFGDSSYEQYF.

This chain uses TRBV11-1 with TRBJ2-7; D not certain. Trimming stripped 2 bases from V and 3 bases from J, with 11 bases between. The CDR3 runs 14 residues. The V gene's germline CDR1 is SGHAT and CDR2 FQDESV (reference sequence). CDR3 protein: CASSLRSRNYEQYF. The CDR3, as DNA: TGTGCCAGCAGCTTACGTTCTAGGAACTACGAGCAGTACTTC.

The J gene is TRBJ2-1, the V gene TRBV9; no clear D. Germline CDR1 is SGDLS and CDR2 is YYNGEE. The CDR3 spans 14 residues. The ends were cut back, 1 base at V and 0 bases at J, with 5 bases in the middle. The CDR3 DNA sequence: TGTGCCAGCAGCGTACTCAGCTCCTACAATGAGCAGTTCTTC. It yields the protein CASSVLSSYNEQFF.

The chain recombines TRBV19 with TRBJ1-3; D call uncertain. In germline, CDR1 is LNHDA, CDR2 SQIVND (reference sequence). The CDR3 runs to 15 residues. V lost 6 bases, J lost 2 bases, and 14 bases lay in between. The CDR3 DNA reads TGTGCCAGTAGCTCAAACTCCTACCCTGGAAACACCATATATTTT. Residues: CASSSNSYPGNTIYF. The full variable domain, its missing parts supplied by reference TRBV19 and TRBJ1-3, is DGGITQSPKYLFRKEGQNVTLSCEQNLNHDAMYWYRQDPGQGLRLIYYSQIVNDFQKGDIAEGYSVSREKKESFPLTVTSAQKNPTAFYLCASSSNSYPGNTIYFGEGSWLTVV.

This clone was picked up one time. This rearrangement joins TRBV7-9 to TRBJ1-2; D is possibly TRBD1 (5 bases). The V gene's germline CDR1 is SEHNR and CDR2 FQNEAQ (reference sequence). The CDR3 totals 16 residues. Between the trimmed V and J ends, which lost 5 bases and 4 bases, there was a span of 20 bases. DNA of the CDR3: TGTGCCAGCAGCACACACGGGGGGGGGACTATCTATGGCTACACCTTC. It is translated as CASSTHGGGTIYGYTF. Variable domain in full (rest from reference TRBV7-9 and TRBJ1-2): DTGVSQNPRHKITKRGQNVTFRCDPISEHNRLYWYRQTLGQGPEFLTYFQNEAQLEKSRLLSDRFSAERPKGSFSTLEIQRTEQGDSAMYLCASSTHGGGTIYGYTFGSGTRLTVV.

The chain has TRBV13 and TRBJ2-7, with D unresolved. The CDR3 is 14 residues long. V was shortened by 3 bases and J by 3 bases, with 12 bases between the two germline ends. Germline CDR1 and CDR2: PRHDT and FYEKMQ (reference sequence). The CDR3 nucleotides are TGTGCCAGCAGCTTGGCTAGTTTCAACTACGAGCAGTACTTC. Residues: CASSLASFNYEQYF. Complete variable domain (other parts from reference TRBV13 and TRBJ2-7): AAGVIQSPRHLIKEKRETATLKCYPIPRHDTVYWYQQGPGQDPQFLISFYEKMQSDKGSIPDRFSAQQFSDYHSELNMSSLELGDSALYFCASSLASFNYEQYFGPGTRLTVT.

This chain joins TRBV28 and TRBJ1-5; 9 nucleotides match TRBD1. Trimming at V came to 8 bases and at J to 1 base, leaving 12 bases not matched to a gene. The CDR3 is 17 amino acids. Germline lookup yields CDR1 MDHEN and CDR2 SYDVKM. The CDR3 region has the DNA TGTGCCAGCCACCTGAACAGGGGGCGCGGGAGCAATCAGCCCCAGCATTTT. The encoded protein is CASHLNRGRGSNQPQHF.

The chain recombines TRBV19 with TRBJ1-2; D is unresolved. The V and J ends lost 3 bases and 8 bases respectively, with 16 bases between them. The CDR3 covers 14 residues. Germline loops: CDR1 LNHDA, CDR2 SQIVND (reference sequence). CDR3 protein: CASSIQRASKGYTF. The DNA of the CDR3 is TGTGCCAGTAGTATTCAGCGGGCGTCGAAGGGCTACACCTTC.

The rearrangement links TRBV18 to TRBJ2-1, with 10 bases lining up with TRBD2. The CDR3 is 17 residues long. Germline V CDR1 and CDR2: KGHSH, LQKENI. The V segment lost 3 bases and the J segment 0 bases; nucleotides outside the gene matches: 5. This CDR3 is CASSPFRTSGSYNEQFF. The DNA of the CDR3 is TGTGCCAGCTCACCCTTTAGGACTAGCGGCTCCTACAATGAGCAGTTCTTC.

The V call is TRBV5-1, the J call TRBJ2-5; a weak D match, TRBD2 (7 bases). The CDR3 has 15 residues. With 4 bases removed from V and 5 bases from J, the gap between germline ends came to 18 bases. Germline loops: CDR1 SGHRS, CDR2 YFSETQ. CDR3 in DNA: TGCGCCAGCAGCAGGGGGGAGGGAATTTCGGAGACCCAGTACTTC. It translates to CASSRGEGISETQYF. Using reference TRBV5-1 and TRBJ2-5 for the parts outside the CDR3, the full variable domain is KAGVTQTPRYLIKTRGQQVTLSCSPISGHRSVSWYQQTPGQGLQFLFEYFSETQRNKGNFPGRFSGRQFSNSRSEMNVSTLELGDSALYLCASSRGEGISETQYFGPGTRLLVL.

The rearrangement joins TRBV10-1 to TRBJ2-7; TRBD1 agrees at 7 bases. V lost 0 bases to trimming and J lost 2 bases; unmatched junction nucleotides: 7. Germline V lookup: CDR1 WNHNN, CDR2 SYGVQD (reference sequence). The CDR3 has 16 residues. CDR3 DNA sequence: TGCGCCAGCAGTGAGTCGATTACAGGGGTGGCCTACGAGCAGTACTTC. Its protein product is CASSESITGVAYEQYF.

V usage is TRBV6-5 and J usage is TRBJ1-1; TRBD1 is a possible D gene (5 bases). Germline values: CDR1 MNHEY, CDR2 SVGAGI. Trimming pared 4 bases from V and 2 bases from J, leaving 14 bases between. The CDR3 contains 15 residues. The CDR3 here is CASSSQMGLNTEAFF. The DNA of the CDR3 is TGTGCCAGCAGTTCCCAGATGGGGCTAAACACTGAAGCTTTCTTT.

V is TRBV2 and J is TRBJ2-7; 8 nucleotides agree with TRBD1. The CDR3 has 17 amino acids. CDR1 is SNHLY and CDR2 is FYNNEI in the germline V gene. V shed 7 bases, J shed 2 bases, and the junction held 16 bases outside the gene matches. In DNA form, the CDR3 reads TGTGCCAGCACCCTCGTTAATGGTTTACAGGGGGCCTACGAGCAGTACTTC. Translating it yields CASTLVNGLQGAYEQYF.

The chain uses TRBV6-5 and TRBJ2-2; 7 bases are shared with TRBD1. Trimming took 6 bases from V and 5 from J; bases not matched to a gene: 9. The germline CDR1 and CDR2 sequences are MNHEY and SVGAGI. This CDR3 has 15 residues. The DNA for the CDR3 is TGTGCCAGCAGGGCTTACAGGGGCGGTACCGGGGAGCTGTTTTTT. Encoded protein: CASRAYRGGTGELFF.

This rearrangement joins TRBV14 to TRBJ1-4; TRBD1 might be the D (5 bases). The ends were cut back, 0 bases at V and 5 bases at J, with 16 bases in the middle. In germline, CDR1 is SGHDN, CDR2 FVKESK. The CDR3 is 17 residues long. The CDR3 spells CASSQDPSGGSNEKLFF. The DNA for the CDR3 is TGTGCCAGCAGCCAAGATCCAAGCGGGGGTAGCAATGAAAAACTGTTTTTT.

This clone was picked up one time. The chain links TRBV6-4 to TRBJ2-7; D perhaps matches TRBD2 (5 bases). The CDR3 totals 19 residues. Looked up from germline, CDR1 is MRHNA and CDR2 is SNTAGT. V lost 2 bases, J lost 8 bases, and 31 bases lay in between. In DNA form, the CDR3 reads TGTGCCAGCAGTGACCCCCCTTATGTAAGCGGAACGGCCTGTTGGAAGCAGTACTTC. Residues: CASSDPPYVSGTACWKQYF.

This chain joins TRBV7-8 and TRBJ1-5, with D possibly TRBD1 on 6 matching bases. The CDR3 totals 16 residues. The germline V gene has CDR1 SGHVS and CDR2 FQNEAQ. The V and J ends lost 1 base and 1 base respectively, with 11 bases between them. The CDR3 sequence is CASSLERTVSNQPQHF. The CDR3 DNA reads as TGTGCCAGCAGCTTAGAGCGGACAGTAAGCAATCAGCCCCAGCATTTT. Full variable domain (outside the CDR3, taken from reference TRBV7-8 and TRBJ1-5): GAGVSQSPRYKVAKRGQDVALRCDPISGHVSLFWYQQALGQGPEFLTYFQNEAQLDKSGLPSDRFFAERPEGSVSTLKIQRTQQEDSAVYLCASSLERTVSNQPQHFGDGTRLSIL.

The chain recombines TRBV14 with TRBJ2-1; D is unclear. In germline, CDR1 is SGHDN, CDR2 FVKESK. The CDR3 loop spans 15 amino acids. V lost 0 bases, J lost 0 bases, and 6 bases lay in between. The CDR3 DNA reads TGTGCCAGCAGCCAAGATATGAGCTCCTACAATGAGCAGTTCTTC. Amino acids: CASSQDMSSYNEQFF.

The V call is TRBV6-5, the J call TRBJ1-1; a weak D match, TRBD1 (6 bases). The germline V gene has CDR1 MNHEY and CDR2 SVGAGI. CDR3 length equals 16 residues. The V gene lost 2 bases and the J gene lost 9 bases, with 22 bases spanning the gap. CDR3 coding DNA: TGTGCCAGCAGTTACGTTGGGGGGGCGCATCCCCTTCAAGCTTTCTTT. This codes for CASSYVGGAHPLQAFF.